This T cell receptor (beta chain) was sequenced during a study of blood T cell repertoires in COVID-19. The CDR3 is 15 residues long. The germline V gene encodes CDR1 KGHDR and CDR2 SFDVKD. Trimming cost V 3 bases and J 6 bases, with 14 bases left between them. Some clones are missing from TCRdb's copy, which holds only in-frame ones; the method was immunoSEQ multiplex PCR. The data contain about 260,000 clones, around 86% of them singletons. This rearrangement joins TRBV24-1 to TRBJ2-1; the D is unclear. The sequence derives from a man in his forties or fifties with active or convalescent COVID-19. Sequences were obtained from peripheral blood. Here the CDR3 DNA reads TGTGCCACCAGTGATACCTCTGAGAACAGCAATGAGCAGTTCTTC. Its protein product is CATSDTSENSNEQFF.